This TCR beta chain emerged from a study of T cell repertoires in cytomegalovirus infection. Study overall: Through public TCR beta signatures, both CMV infection and matching HLA type were indicated.

This clonotype was counted only a few times. Its target is not known. Regarding the study as a whole: Frequencies of public TCR beta families were cumulated, and this identified carriers of CMV plus the relevant HLA. Within the response measured ex vivo, HLA-C-restricted CMV-specific TCR beta clonotypes were dominant.

TCRdb redid the calling of the reads with MiXCR, one entry per CDR3 protein. The table includes 450,000 to 600,000 distinct CDR3 sequences, over 9% detected once. The CDR3 has 15 residues. V trimming: 3 bases; J trimming: 3 bases; junction bases outside the gene matches: 8. Sequencing was carried out using PBMCs. This receptor was identified in a human donor in good health (CMV status not recorded). Some clones in this sample may be carry-over from other donors' samples. The gene calls are TRBV12-3 or TRBV12-4 and TRBJ2-7, with 7 bases aligning to TRBD2. CDR3 sequence reads: CASSFRGDRVYEQYF. CDR3 nucleotides: TGTGCCAGCAGTTTTCGGGGGGATAGGGTCTACGAGCAGTACTTC.